The present T cell receptor beta chain was sequenced within a study of blood T cell repertoires in COVID-19 (dated by TCRdb to about 2020). In terms of the full investigation: The collaborator samples originated in the United States, Italy and Spain and spanned the acute and convalescent phases of COVID-19. Deeply sampled blood TCRbeta repertoires from subjects exposed to, actively infected with, or recovered from COVID-19 were included in the dataset. The material from the prospective study consisted of cDNA or gDNA derived from T cells, B-cell-depleted T cells, or PBMCs. The samples were drawn from two sources: the first 160 participants of the ongoing ImmuneRACE study, and over 1,000 subjects contributed by 6 global collaborators. Where available, HLA class I and class II types were taken from metadata supplied by the sample provider and were not determined by assay-based typing. The repertoires were released in a freely available public database meant as a resource for research on the immune response to SARS-CoV-2. The sample metadata nearly always contained a de-identified subject ID, COVID-19 status, age in years and sex. Beyond this particular receptor, the publication reports: Clinical and demographic metadata were provided uncurated, with the amount varying by source and participant.

TCRbeta CDR3 regions were amplified from genomic DNA using the immunoSEQ Assay, a bias-controlled multiplex PCR. The original methods were these. The number of nucleated cells in each sample was estimated from the amplification of reference gene primers within the assay. Sequence reads were collapsed and filtered to measure the absolute abundance of every unique TCRbeta CDR3 rearrangement. For each sample, productive Simpson clonality was calculated as the square root of Simpson's diversity index across productive rearrangements. TCRdb's version of the immuneACCESS table is confined to in-frame rearrangements and falls short of the full clone set. An unresolved V gene accounts for under half of the shortfall where checked; the remainder is of unknown origin. The DNA gave D and trimming, while V, J and clone size come from that table. The sample table contains about 140,000 clones; only one count was recorded for approximately 79% of them. The top ten clonotypes cover approximately 3.6% of the sample.

Notes on this clone: The clone's antigen remains unknown. No base quality information exists; no much larger clone differs at one position.

Each collaborating institution followed its own protocols to collect whole blood in K2EDTA tubes. For TCRbeta analysis, collaborators shipped samples in one of three forms: frozen whole blood, isolated PBMCs, or DNA extracted from either of those sample types. The germline V gene provides CDR1 SGHDN and CDR2 FVKESK. CDR3 length: 14 amino acids, cysteine to phenylalanine. The retained sequence is limited to the CDR3, 42 bases, with the frame set at the first base. V is pared back by 4 bases and J by 4 bases, with 13 bases lying between the germline termini. This receptor was taken from a man aged 55 to 70 with acute or convalescent COVID-19. The chain is made from TRBV14 and TRBJ2-5, and the D gene may be TRBD1, 6 bases matching. The sample comprised peripheral blood. The CDR3 is CASSRNRVTETQYF. In nucleotide form, the sequence is TGTGCCAGCAGCCGCAACAGGGTTACAGAGACCCAGTACTTC. Reference TRBV14 and TRBJ2-5 proteins supply the regions before and after the CDR3; the full variable domain is: EAGVTQFPSHSVIEKGQTVTLRCDPISGHDNLYWYRRVMGKEIKFLLHFVKESKQDESGMPNNRFLAERTGGTYSTLKVQPAELEDSGVYFCASSRNRVTETQYFGPGTRLLVL.